One TCR beta chain is described in this entry. Generated by immunoSEQ multiplex PCR, the TCRdb table keeps only in-frame clones and is missing some. Among about 330,000 clones listed, 80% to 90% were seen once. CDR3 length equals 15 residues. V lost 1 base and J 2 bases, leaving 11 bases between the germline ends. CDR1 is SGHDN and CDR2 is FVKESK in the germline V gene. The entry originates in a study of shared clonotypes between healthy human individuals. The sequenced sample consisted of memory CD8+ T cells sorted from blood. Subset here: CD45RO+ cells pooled with CCR7-negative TemRA cells. This sequence was found in a man aged 18 to 30 in good health. V is TRBV14 and J is TRBJ1-2; D unresolved. The CDR3 reads CASSQAITRNYGYTF. The CDR3 nucleotides are TGTGCCAGCAGCCAAGCAATCACCCGGAACTATGGCTACACCTTC.